The 5 T cell receptor beta chains below come from one sample, sequenced in a study of cytomegalovirus exposure and HLA in healthy donors. The PCR made use of 60 Vbeta and 13 Jbeta primers. The method was immunoSEQ multiplex PCR; TCRdb's version includes in-frame clones alone and lacks a portion of them. The top ten clones hold roughly 1.9% of a sample with a few hundred thousand clones, around 75% of them seen once. Sequencing input: PBMCs. The receptor source for this set is a woman aged 25 to 39 in good health and CMV-seronegative.

The genes are TRBV7-3 and TRBJ2-1; D ambiguous. The CDR3 runs 15 residues. Germline values: CDR1 SGHTA, CDR2 FQGTGA. The ends were cut back, 3 bases at V and 0 bases at J, with 9 bases in the middle. The CDR3 DNA reads TGTGCCAGCAGCTTCCTTTCCTACTCCTACAATGAGCAGTTCTTC. Protein sequence: CASSFLSYSYNEQFF.

The CDR3 sequence is CAWSVQAVEQYF. The CDR3 DNA reads as TGTGCCTGGAGTGTACAGGCAGTCGAGCAGTACTTC. The chain recombines TRBV30 with TRBJ2-7, with a tentative D call TRBD1 (5 bases). CDR3 length: 12 amino acids. CDR1 and CDR2 (germline): GTSNPN, SVGIG (reference sequence). V was shortened by 0 bases and J by 6 bases, with 9 bases between the two germline ends.

A remark on this clone: A read error may account for a junction end that differs from germline. V and J are TRBV19 and TRBJ2-6; D is uncertain. Germline V CDR1 and CDR2: LNHDA, SQIVND (reference sequence). This CDR3 is built from 14 residues. The CDR3 region has the DNA TGTGCCAGTAGAGACACCTCTAGGGCCAACGTCCTGACTTTC. Protein product: CASRDTSRANVLTF.

This rearrangement joins TRBV5-8 to TRBJ1-5, with TRBD1 as a possible D gene (5 bases). The CDR3 loop spans 15 amino acids. From germline, CDR1 is SGHTS and CDR2 YDEGEE. Trimming stripped 0 bases from V and 5 bases from J, with 12 bases between. CDR3: CASSLGRGPYQPQHF. Written as DNA, the CDR3 is TGTGCCAGCAGCTTGGGGAGGGGTCCCTATCAGCCCCAGCATTTT.

The chain combines TRBV13 with TRBJ1-2; no definite D call. Germline assignment: CDR1 PRHDT and CDR2 FYEKMQ (reference sequence). The CDR3 extends over 14 amino acids. Trimming shortened V by 2 bases and J by 0 bases, and 7 bases separated the two germline ends. CDR3 coding DNA: TGTGCCAGCAGCTTACGGGGAGCTAACTATGGCTACACCTTC. Translation: CASSLRGANYGYTF.